These T cell receptor beta chains were read from a single sample in a study of beta chain features in type 1 diabetes. The repertoire was sequenced with immunoSEQ multiplex PCR; TCRdb's copy has only in-frame clones and lacks some. The table lists about 390,000 clones, around 10% of them singletons. The sequencing input was central memory CD4+ T cells from blood. The receptors shown here come from a young man with type 1 diabetes. CDR3s include the opening cysteine and the closing phenylalanine or tryptophan. D genes are given only for firm matches. Part of the rows lack a size; the others show once, few, many or a class for expanded clones.

>TRBJ2-7|-|13|-|TRBV7-9
TGTGCCAGCACCCCTGGGGGAGTCTACGAGCAGTACTTC
CASTPGGVYEQYF
>TRBJ2-3|TRBD1|12|many|TRBV29-1
TGCAGCGTTGTGAGGGGGCGGGATACGCAGTATTTT
CSVVRGRDTQYF
>TRBJ2-6|-|14|many|TRBV6-5
TGTGCCAGCACCATATCGTCTGGGGCCAACGTCCTGACTTTC
CASTISSGANVLTF
>TRBJ2-4|TRBD2|16|many|TRBV7-2
TGTGCCAGCAGCTTAGGATCGGGAGGGTACAAAAACATTCAGTACTTC
CASSLGSGGYKNIQYF
>TRBJ2-1|-|13|-|TRBV6-5
TGTGCCAGCAGTTACTCAGACTGGCAGGAGCAGTTCTTC
CASSYSDWQEQFF
>TRBJ1-2|TRBD1|16|-|TRBV5-4
TGTGCCAGCAGCTCCTCGAAGACAGGGAAGGCCTATGGCTACACCTTC
CASSSSKTGKAYGYTF
>TRBJ1-5|-|13|-|TRBV5-1
TGCGCCAGCAGCTTGGACCAAAGCCAGCCCCAGCATTTT
CASSLDQSQPQHF
>TRBJ2-3|-|14|-|TRBV7-2
TGTGCCAGCAGCCCCGGAATAACAGGAGATACGCAGTATTTT
CASSPGITGDTQYF
>TRBJ2-5|TRBD1|15|many|TRBV5-6
TGTGCCAGCAGCCTAGAGACAGGGAGTCCCGAGACCCAGTACTTC
CASSLETGSPETQYF
>TRBJ2-6|-|15|-|TRBV5-1
TGCGCCAGCACCCCCCTCGGGGCTGGGGCCAACGTCCTGACTTTC
CASTPLGAGANVLTF
>TRBJ1-5|-|19|-|TRBV7-8
TGTGCCAGCAGCTTAGCCCCCCGGGCCAGGTGGGATAGCAATCAGCCCCAGCATTTT
CASSLAPRARWDSNQPQHF
>TRBJ2-1|-|13|few|TRBV28
TGTGCCAGCAGTTTCGGAGGGAACAATGAGCAGTTCTTC
CASSFGGNNEQFF
>TRBJ1-5|-|15|many|TRBV7-9
TGTGCCAGCAGCTACTCTTCAGCCGGCAATCAGCCCCAGCATTTT
CASSYSSAGNQPQHF
>TRBJ2-5|TRBD2|15|few|TRBV19
TGTGCCAGTAGTACTCGCGCGGGAGTAACTGAGACCCAGTACTTC
CASSTRAGVTETQYF
>TRBJ2-7|-|15|many|TRBV27
TGTGCCAGCAGTTTAGCGGGGCAGTTCTCCTACGAGCAGTACTTC
CASSLAGQFSYEQYF
>TRBJ2-1|TRBD2|15|-|TRBV7-6
TGTGCCAGCAGCGCCGGGACTAGCGGGGCCCATGAGCAGTTCTTC
CASSAGTSGAHEQFF
>TRBJ2-1|-|12|few|TRBV6-1
TGTGCCAGCAGCCAAGACTACAATGAGCAGTTCTTC
CASSQDYNEQFF
>TRBJ2-7|TRBD1|14|-|TRBV6-6
TGTGCCAGCAGCTCACTAACAGGGGACTACGAGCAGTACTTC
CASSSLTGDYEQYF
>TRBJ2-2|-|15|few|TRBV6-5
TGTGCCAGCACCCCGACAGGCCCGAACACCGGGGAGCTGTTTTTT
CASTPTGPNTGELFF
>TRBJ2-1|TRBD2|17|few|TRBV7-6
TGTGCCAGCAGCTTAATGAGCGGGAGTAGTATGGGAAATGAGCAGTTCTTC
CASSLMSGSSMGNEQFF
>TRBJ2-5|-|13|few|TRBV6-1
TGTGCCAGCAGTGAGACTAGACAAGAGACCCAGTACTTC
CASSETRQETQYF
>TRBJ2-7|TRBD1|12|-|TRBV6-6
TGTGCCAGTCGACAGGGCCCCTACGAGCAGTACTTC
CASRQGPYEQYF
>TRBJ2-3|-|15|many|TRBV14
TGTGCCAGCAGCCAACTGGACAGTAACTCAGATACGCAGTATTTT
CASSQLDSNSDTQYF